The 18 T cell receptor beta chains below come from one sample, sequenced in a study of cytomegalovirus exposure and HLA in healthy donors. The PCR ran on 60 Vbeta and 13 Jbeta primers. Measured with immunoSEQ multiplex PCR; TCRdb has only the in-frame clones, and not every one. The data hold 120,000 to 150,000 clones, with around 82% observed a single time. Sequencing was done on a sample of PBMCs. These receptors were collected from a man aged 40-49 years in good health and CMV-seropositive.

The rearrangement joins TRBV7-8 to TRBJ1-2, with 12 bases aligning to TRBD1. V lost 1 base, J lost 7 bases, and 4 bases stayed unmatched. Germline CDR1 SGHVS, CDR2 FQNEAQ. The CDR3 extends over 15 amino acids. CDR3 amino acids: CASSLEGQGALGYTF. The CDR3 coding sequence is TGTGCCAGCAGCTTAGAGGGACAGGGGGCGCTTGGCTACACCTTC.

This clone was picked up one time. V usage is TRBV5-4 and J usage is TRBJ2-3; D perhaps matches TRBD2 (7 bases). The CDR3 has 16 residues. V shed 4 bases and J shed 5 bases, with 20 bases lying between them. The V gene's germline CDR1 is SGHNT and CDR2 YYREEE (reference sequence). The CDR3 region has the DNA TGTGCCAGCAGCCCCAAAGGCGGGGGCCGTGGAGATACGCAGTATTTT. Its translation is CASSPKGGGRGDTQYF.

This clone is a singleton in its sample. CDR3 sequence reads: CSVEGGRQASGYTF. Here the CDR3 DNA reads TGCAGCGTTGAGGGGGGGAGGCAAGCGAGTGGCTACACCTTC. This chain uses TRBV29-1 with TRBJ1-2; D might be TRBD1 (5 bases). With 3 bases removed from V and 7 bases from J, the gap between germline ends came to 18 bases. CDR3 size: 14 residues. Germline values: CDR1 SQVTM, CDR2 ANQGSEA.

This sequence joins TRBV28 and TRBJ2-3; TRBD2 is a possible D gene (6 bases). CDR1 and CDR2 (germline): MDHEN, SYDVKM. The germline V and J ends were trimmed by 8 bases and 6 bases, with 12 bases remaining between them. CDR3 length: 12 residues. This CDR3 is CASWAGRDTQYF. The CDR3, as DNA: TGTGCCAGCTGGGCGGGGAGGGATACGCAGTATTTT. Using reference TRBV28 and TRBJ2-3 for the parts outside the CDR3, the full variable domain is DVKVTQSSRYLVKRTGEKVFLECVQDMDHENMFWYRQDPGLGLRLIYFSYDVKMKEKGDIPEGYSVSREKKERFSLILESASTNQTSMYLCASWAGRDTQYFGPGTRLTVL.

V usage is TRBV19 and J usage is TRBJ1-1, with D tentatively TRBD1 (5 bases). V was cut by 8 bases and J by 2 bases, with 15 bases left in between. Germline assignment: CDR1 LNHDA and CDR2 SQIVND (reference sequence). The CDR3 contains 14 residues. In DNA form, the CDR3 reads TGTGCCAGTTGCCCGAACAGGCTTAACACTGAAGCTTTCTTT. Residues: CASCPNRLNTEAFF.

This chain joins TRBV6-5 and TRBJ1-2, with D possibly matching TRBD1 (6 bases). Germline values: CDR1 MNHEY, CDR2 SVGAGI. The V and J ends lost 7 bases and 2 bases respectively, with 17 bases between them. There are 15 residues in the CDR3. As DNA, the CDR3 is TGTGCCAGCACCGGACAGCCTCGGACCAACTATGGCTACACCTTC. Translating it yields CASTGQPRTNYGYTF.

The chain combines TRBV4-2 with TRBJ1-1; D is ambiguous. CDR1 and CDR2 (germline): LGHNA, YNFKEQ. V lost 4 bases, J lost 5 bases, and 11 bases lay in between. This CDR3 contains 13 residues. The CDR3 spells CASSRRAGTEAFF. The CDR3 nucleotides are TGTGCCAGCAGCCGAAGGGCGGGGACTGAAGCTTTCTTT.

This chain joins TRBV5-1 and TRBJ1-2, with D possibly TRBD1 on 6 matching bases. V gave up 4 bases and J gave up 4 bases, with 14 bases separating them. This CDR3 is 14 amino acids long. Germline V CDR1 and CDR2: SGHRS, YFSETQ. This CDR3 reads CASSPLQGSYGYTF. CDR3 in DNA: TGCGCCAGCAGCCCCTTACAGGGTTCCTATGGCTACACCTTC.

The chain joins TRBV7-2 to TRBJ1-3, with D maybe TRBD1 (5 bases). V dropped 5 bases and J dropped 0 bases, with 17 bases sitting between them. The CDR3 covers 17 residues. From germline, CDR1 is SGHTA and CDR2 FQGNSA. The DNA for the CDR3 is TGTGCCAGCAGCCCCCGACGGGGGACCCACTCTGGAAACACCATATATTTT. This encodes CASSPRRGTHSGNTIYF.

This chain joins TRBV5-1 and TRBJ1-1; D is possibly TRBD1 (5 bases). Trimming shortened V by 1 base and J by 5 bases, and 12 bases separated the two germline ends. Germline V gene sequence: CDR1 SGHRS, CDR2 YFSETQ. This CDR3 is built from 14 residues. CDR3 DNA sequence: TGCGCCAGCAGCTTGACTGGGGGGGAGACTGAAGCTTTCTTT. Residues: CASSLTGGETEAFF.

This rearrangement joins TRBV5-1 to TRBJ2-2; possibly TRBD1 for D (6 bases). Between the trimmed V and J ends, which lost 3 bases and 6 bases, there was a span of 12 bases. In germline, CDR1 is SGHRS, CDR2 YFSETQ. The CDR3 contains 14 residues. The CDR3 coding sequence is TGCGCCAGCAGCTACCTTGGGGGCGCCGGGGAGCTGTTTTTT. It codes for CASSYLGGAGELFF.

The CDR3 DNA follows: TGTGCCAGCAGCCGGACAGGGCGGGATTCACCCCTCCACTTT. It is translated as CASSRTGRDSPLHF. The rearrangement links TRBV6-5 to TRBJ1-6, with TRBD1 identical over 8 bases. Per the germline V gene, CDR1 is MNHEY and CDR2 is SVGAGI. The CDR3 has 14 residues. Trimming cost V 6 bases and J 8 bases; bases outside gene matches: 6.

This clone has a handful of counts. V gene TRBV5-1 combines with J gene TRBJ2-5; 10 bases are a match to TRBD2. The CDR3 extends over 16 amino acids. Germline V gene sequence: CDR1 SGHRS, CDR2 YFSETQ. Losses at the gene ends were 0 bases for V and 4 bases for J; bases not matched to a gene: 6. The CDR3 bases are TGCGCCAGCAGCTTGGCCTCGGCTAGCGGGGGAGAGACCCAGTACTTC. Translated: CASSLASASGGETQYF. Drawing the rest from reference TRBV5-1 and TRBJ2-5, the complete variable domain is KAGVTQTPRYLIKTRGQQVTLSCSPISGHRSVSWYQQTPGQGLQFLFEYFSETQRNKGNFPGRFSGRQFSNSRSEMNVSTLELGDSALYLCASSLASASGGETQYFGPGTRLLVL.

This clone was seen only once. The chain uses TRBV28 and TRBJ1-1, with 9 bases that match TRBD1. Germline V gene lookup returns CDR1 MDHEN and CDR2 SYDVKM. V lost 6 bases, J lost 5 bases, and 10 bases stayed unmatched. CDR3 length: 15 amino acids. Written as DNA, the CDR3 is TGTGCCAGCAGCTACCCCACAGGGGGCAGGACTGAAGCTTTCTTT. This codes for CASSYPTGGRTEAFF.

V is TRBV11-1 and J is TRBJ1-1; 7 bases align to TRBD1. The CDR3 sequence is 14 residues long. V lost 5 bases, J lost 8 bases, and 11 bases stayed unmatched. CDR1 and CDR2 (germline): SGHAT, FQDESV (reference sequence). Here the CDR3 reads CASSARQGRIEAFF. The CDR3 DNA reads TGTGCCAGCAGCGCTCGACAGGGTAGGATAGAAGCTTTCTTT.

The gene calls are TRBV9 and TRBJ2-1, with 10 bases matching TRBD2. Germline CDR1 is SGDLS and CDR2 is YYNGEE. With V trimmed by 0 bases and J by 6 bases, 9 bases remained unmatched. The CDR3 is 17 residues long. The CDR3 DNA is TGTGCCAGCAGCGTAGGGGCTAGCGGGAGTAGGGGCAATGAGCAGTTCTTC. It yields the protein CASSVGASGSRGNEQFF.

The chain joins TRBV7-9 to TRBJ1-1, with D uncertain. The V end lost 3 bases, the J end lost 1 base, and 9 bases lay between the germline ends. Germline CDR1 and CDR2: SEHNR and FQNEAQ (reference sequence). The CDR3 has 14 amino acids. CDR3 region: CASSFYNSNTEAFF. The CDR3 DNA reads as TGTGCCAGCAGCTTTTATAATTCGAACACTGAAGCTTTCTTT.

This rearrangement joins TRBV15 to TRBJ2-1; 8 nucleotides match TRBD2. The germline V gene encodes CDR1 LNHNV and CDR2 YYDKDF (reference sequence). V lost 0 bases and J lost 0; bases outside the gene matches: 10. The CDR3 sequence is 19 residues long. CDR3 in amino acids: CATSREGGGLLSSYNEQFF. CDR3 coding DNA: TGTGCCACCAGCAGAGAGGGCGGGGGGCTCTTGAGCTCCTACAATGAGCAGTTCTTC.